This T cell receptor (beta chain) was identified in a study of siplizumab effects on memory and regulatory T cells. Study-level results: Siplizumab significantly brought down the alloreactive sequences that trace back to unstimulated CD4+ memory cells. In roughly 80-95% of proliferating CD4+ or CD8+ clones, a naive or memory phenotype could not be assigned. Tracing alloreactive clones into unstimulated subsets worked for only a minor fraction of them. The apparent diversity of naive T cells exceeded that of memory cells, and naive T cells seemed to make a major contribution to the alloresponse.

Method: immunoSEQ multiplex PCR; TCRdb's copy keeps in-frame clones and lacks some. The sample has 85,000 to 130,000 clones; 94% are singletons. Germline V gene sequence: CDR1 MGHDK, CDR2 SYGVNS. J was trimmed by 3 bases and V by 1 base; bases with no gene match: 7. The CDR3 consists of 16 residues. About this clone: As yet, its antigen is unknown.

This chain connects TRBV25-1 to TRBJ2-7; 9 nucleotides match TRBD2. The TCR comes from a human donor in good health. The sample taken for sequencing was Tregs sorted from blood. In nucleotides, the CDR3 is TGTGCCAGCAGTGAATTTGGTCTAGCGGGAAACTACGAGCAGTACTTC. Translated, it gives CASSEFGLAGNYEQYF.